These T cell receptor beta chains were read from a single sample in a study of cytomegalovirus exposure and HLA in healthy donors. TCRdb's copy holds only in-frame clones and misses some; the assay was immunoSEQ multiplex PCR. Of some 160,000 clones listed, approximately 80% are singletons. The material sequenced was PBMCs. The receptors were sampled from a male donor in good health and CMV-seropositive. The CDR3 runs from the conserved cysteine through the conserved F or W. The D gene is left open where the match is weak. Not every row has a clone size; where given, it reads once, few, many or a size class.

>TRBV25-1|TRBD1|TRBJ1-2|.
TGTGCCAGCAGTGCCGAAGACAGGGTATATGGCTACACCTTC
CASSAEDRVYGYTF
>TRBV10-3|TRBD2|TRBJ2-5|.
TGTGCCATCAGTGAGCGGGCTAGCGGGTACCAAGAGACCCAGTACTTC
CAISERASGYQETQYF
>TRBV19|TRBD2|TRBJ2-5|.
TGTGCCAGTAGTATAGGGACTAGCGGGAGAGGTGAGACCCAGTACTTC
CASSIGTSGRGETQYF
>TRBV7-2|.|TRBJ1-1|.
TGTGCCAGCAGCTTGAGATCGCCTTTGAACACTGAAGCTTTCTTT
CASSLRSPLNTEAFF
>TRBV5-1|TRBD1|TRBJ1-5|.
TGCGCCAGCAGCACAGGGACAGCGAATCAGCCCCAGCATTTT
CASSTGTANQPQHF
>TRBV4-2|.|TRBJ2-7|.
TGTGCCACTCAAGCTCCATCCTACGAGCAGTACTTC
CATQAPSYEQYF
>TRBV5-8|TRBD1|TRBJ1-4|.
TGTGCCAGCAGCTGGGGATCGACAGGGGTTGAAAAACTGTTTTTT
CASSWGSTGVEKLFF
>TRBV28|TRBD1|TRBJ2-7|.
TGTGCCAGCAGCGGGACAGGGGGACCGAGCGGAAACCCCTACGAGCAGTACTTC
CASSGTGGPSGNPYEQYF
>TRBV5-1|.|TRBJ2-3|.
TGCGCCAGCAGCCCCGGACTCGATTCGGATACGCAGTATTTT
CASSPGLDSDTQYF
>TRBV27|TRBD2|TRBJ2-1|.
TGTGCCAGCACCCTTGTGGGGACTAGCAGGTTCAATGAGCAGTTCTTC
CASTLVGTSRFNEQFF
>TRBV2|.|TRBJ1-1|.
TGTGCCAGCAGTGAATGGGGGGGTGGCACTGAAGCTTTCTTT
CASSEWGGGTEAFF
>TRBV28|.|TRBJ1-2|.
TGTGCCAGCGGAAGGCAGGGGAATGTCTATGGCTACACCTTC
CASGRQGNVYGYTF
>TRBV12-1|.|TRBJ2-5|once
TGTGCCAGCAGCATACTCCTTCAGGGGGCTAAAGAGACCCAGTACTTC
CASSILLQGAKETQYF
>TRBV28|.|TRBJ1-1|.
TGTGCCAGCACCGTTACAGGGCTTCGGAATGAAGCTTTCTTT
CASTVTGLRNEAFF
>TRBV28|TRBD1|TRBJ2-1|.
TGTGCCAGCAGTCTATCAGGGGGCAATGAGCAGTTCTTC
CASSLSGGNEQFF
>TRBV25-1|TRBD2|TRBJ2-3|.
TGTGCCACATCAGCAACTAGCGGCACAGATACGCAGTATTTT
CATSATSGTDTQYF
>TRBV2|TRBD1|TRBJ1-5|.
TGTGCCAGCAGTGGTTCGGGACAGGCTAGCAATCAGCCCCAGCATTTT
CASSGSGQASNQPQHF
>TRBV4-1|TRBD1|TRBJ2-7|.
TGCGCCAGCAGCCCAGGGGGAGTACCGTACGAGCAGTACTTC
CASSPGGVPYEQYF
>TRBV6-6|.|TRBJ2-7|.
TGTGCCAGCAGCCCCCCCCCGGGGGGCGGCCCGGACGAGCAGTACTTC
CASSPPPGGGPDEQYF
>TRBV30|TRBD2|TRBJ2-1|.
TGTGCCTGGAGCGCCCTAGGGGCCGCCGGGGGGGAGCAGTTCTTC
CAWSALGAAGGEQFF
>TRBV30|TRBD1|TRBJ1-5|.
TGTGCCTGGAGTGTACGGGGACAGCTCAATCAGCCCCAGCATTTT
CAWSVRGQLNQPQHF
>TRBV7-2|TRBD1|TRBJ1-6|.
TGTGCCAGCAGCTTGGGACAGGGGGCCTATAATTCACCCCTCCACTTT
CASSLGQGAYNSPLHF
>TRBV2|TRBD1|TRBJ1-2|.
TGTGCCAGCAGTGCCCAGGACAGGGGCGGAGGCTACACCTTC
CASSAQDRGGGYTF
>TRBV28|.|TRBJ1-5|.
TGTGCCAGCAAACCACAGGGCAAGGGTAGCAATCAGCCCCAGCATTTT
CASKPQGKGSNQPQHF
>TRBV7-9|.|TRBJ2-7|.
TGTTCCAGCAGCAACCGGGACTCGCCCCTCTTCTCCTACGAGCAGTACTTC
CSSSNRDSPLFSYEQYF
>TRBV5-1|.|TRBJ2-7|.
TGCGCCAGCAGCTTAAAGGGACACTACGAGCAGTACTTC
CASSLKGHYEQYF
>TRBV10-3|TRBD2|TRBJ2-7|.
TGTGCCATCAGTGGCCGGGGCGGGAGCTCCTACGAGCAGTACTTC
CAISGRGGSSYEQYF
>TRBV4-2|TRBD2|TRBJ2-7|once
TGTGCCAGCAGCCACAGGCGGCGGGAGGGCCGCTACCACGAGCAGTACTTC
CASSHRRREGRYHEQYF
>TRBV4-3|.|TRBJ2-7|few
TGCGCCAGCAGCCACATAGCGGATAGGAGCTCCTACGAGCAGTACTTC
CASSHIADRSSYEQYF
>TRBV7-9|.|TRBJ2-1|.
TGTGCCAGCAGCCCATTTGGGGAGCGTGAGCAGTTCTTC
CASSPFGEREQFF
>TRBV6-4|TRBD2|TRBJ2-3|.
TGTGCCAGCAGTTTTAGGACTAGCGGTCCCTTCGGGACAGATACGCAGTATTTT
CASSFRTSGPFGTDTQYF
>TRBV18|.|TRBJ2-7|once
TGTGCCAGCTCACCACCGGGCGGGACTCTCTCCTACGAGCAGTACTTC
CASSPPGGTLSYEQYF
>TRBV6-1|TRBD1|TRBJ1-2|.
TGTGCCAGCAGTGAACCAGGGGGCGCTTCGGCCTACACCTTC
CASSEPGGASAYTF
>TRBV6-1|TRBD1|TRBJ1-2|.
TGTGCCACATTACTAATGGACAGGGTGGGAGGCTACACCTTC
CATLLMDRVGGYTF
>TRBV6-5|TRBD2|TRBJ2-5|.
TGTGCCAGCAGACCCGGTAGCGGGAGAGGGGAGACCCAGTACTTC
CASRPGSGRGETQYF
>TRBV7-3|.|TRBJ1-3|.
TGTGCCAGCAGCAATCCCAGGGTCGGTGGAAACACCATATATTTT
CASSNPRVGGNTIYF
>TRBV7-2|.|TRBJ2-7|few
TGTGCCAGCAGCTCCGCTAGCGTCTTGGGGGGGCAGTACTTC
CASSSASVLGGQYF
>TRBV19|.|TRBJ1-1|.
TGTGCCAGTAGTATAGGGACACGGCTTTTCGGCACTGAAGCTTTCTTT
CASSIGTRLFGTEAFF
>TRBV25-1|.|TRBJ1-1|.
TGTGCCAGCAGTGAATCGGCGGGTTACACTGAAGCTTTCTTT
CASSESAGYTEAFF
>TRBV6-6|.|TRBJ2-7|.
TGTGCCAGCTGTTTCAGGGGGAGGGAGCAGTACTTC
CASCFRGREQYF
>TRBV4-1|.|TRBJ1-2|.
TGCGCCAGCAGCCACGAACGGGGGGCTGGCTATGGCTACACCTTC
CASSHERGAGYGYTF
>TRBV7-9|TRBD1|TRBJ2-7|few
TGTGCCAGCAGCCATCGGGACAGCCCCTCCTACGAGCAGTACTTC
CASSHRDSPSYEQYF
>TRBV13|TRBD1|TRBJ2-2|.
TGTGCCAGCAGCTGGGGACAGACCAACACCGGGGAGCTGTTTTTT
CASSWGQTNTGELFF
>TRBV11-3|.|TRBJ1-4|.
TGTGCCAGCAGCTTAGTCGGGAGTGAAAAACTGTTTTTT
CASSLVGSEKLFF
>TRBV10-3|TRBD1|TRBJ2-7|.
TGTGCCATCACGACAGGGGGAATTTACGAGCAGTACTTC
CAITTGGIYEQYF
>TRBV14|.|TRBJ1-2|.
TGTGCCAGCAGCATGGGACAATTCTATGGCTACACCTTC
CASSMGQFYGYTF
>TRBV6-5|.|TRBJ1-3|.
TGTGCCAGCAGCGTCTACGAAGGAAACACCATATATTTT
CASSVYEGNTIYF
>TRBV7-2|.|TRBJ2-3|.
TGTGCCAGCAGGTCCGCTAGCGGCACAGATACGCAGTATTTT
CASRSASGTDTQYF